One sample yielded the 21 T cell receptor beta chains listed below, sequenced in a study of blood T cells in healthy people across ages. Together with a sample-barcoded 5' primer, a J-beta primer mix was included in a second PCR lasting about 6 to 11 cycles. TCRdb processed the 5' RACE reads anew with MiXCR; each CDR3 protein has one entry. The sample records more than 1 million distinct CDR3 sequences, around 43% being singletons. Sequenced sample: blood. These receptors were taken from an older woman in good health.

This rearrangement joins TRBV3-1 to TRBJ2-1; TRBD2 matches at 9 bases. CDR3 size: 18 residues. Germline-derived CDR1 and CDR2 are LGHDT and YNNKEL (reference sequence). Trimming took 0 bases from V and 9 from J; bases not matched to a gene: 15. The CDR3 region is CASSQEQGGLAGSLEQFF. The CDR3 DNA is TGTGCCAGCAGCCAAGAACAGGGCGGGCTAGCGGGATCTCTTGAGCAGTTCTTC.

The rearrangement uses TRBV18 and TRBJ2-6, with TRBD2 as a possible D gene (7 bases). The CDR3 runs 16 residues. Germline V gives CDR1 KGHSH, CDR2 LQKENI. V was trimmed by 3 bases and J by 5 bases, leaving 14 bases between them. The CDR3 region has the DNA TGTGCCAGCTCACCCAAATCGGGGGGCTGGGCCAACGTCCTGACTTTC. Translating gives CASSPKSGGWANVLTF.

The chain joins TRBV2 to TRBJ2-4; no clear D. Germline V CDR1 and CDR2: SNHLY, FYNNEI. The CDR3 is 17 amino acids. V lost 3 bases, J lost 0 bases, and 15 bases lay in between. The CDR3 loop is CASSEIARTLAKNIQYF. In DNA form, the CDR3 reads TGTGCCAGCAGTGAGATCGCTAGAACATTAGCCAAAAACATTCAGTACTTC.

The V call is TRBV20-1, the J call TRBJ2-4; 7 positions agree with TRBD2. There are 17 residues in the CDR3. Germline CDR1 DFQATT, CDR2 SNEGSKA (reference sequence). The junction had 9 bases not matched to a gene; V was cut back by 0 bases and J by 1 base. CDR3 in DNA: TGCAGTGCTAGAGATGGGCTAGCGGAAGCCGCCAAAAACATTCAGTACTTC. Translating gives CSARDGLAEAAKNIQYF.

The chain employs TRBV2 and TRBJ1-4, with D perhaps TRBD1 (5 bases). The germline V gene has CDR1 SNHLY and CDR2 FYNNEI. Deletions cut 7 bases from V and 7 bases from J, with 10 bases between. The CDR3 runs to 12 residues. CDR3 protein: CASTGEAEKLFF. The CDR3 DNA sequence: TGTGCCAGCACGGGGGAGGCTGAAAAACTGTTTTTT.

The chain links TRBV29-1 to TRBJ2-5; D not certain. The V gene lost 3 bases and the J gene lost 1 base, with 9 bases spanning the gap. The CDR3 is made up of 13 amino acids. CDR1 SQVTM and CDR2 ANQGSEA come from the germline V gene. CDR3: CSVEPRPQETQYF. As DNA, the CDR3 is TGCAGCGTTGAGCCCAGGCCCCAAGAGACCCAGTACTTC.

The chain links TRBV28 to TRBJ1-1, with 8 bases identical to TRBD1. The CDR3 spans 14 residues. CDR1 is MDHEN and CDR2 is SYDVKM in the germline V gene. J gave up 5 bases and V 6 bases, and 8 bases lay outside the gene matches. The CDR3 DNA is TGTGCCAGCAGAAGCTGGACAGGGCGAACTGAAGCTTTCTTT. This gives the protein CASRSWTGRTEAFF.

Notes on this clonotype: Germline and junction disagree at one end, which may indicate a read error. This rearrangement joins TRBV29-1 to TRBJ2-5; D possibly matches TRBD1 or TRBD2 (6 bases each). The germline V gene has CDR1 SQVTM and CDR2 ANQGSEA. The CDR3 length is 13 residues. The DNA for the CDR3 is TGCAGCGTTCATGGGGGGCAGGGTGAGACTCAGTACTTC. As protein: CSVHGGQGETQYF.

The chain employs TRBV20-1 and TRBJ1-1; 7 bases are a match to TRBD1. The germline V gene encodes CDR1 DFQATT and CDR2 SNEGSKA (reference sequence). There are 13 residues in the CDR3. Unmatched junction bases numbered 7, after V lost 5 bases and J lost 4 bases. In nucleotides, the CDR3 is TGCAGTGCTGACGACCCAGGGGGCACTGAAGCTTTCTTT. Protein product: CSADDPGGTEAFF.

The V call is TRBV16, the J call TRBJ2-7; D gene ambiguous. Germline V gene data show CDR1 as KGHSY and CDR2 as FQNENV. V gave up 2 bases and J gave up 0 bases, with 8 bases separating them. The CDR3 length is 14 residues. CDR3 loop: CASSQKTFSYEQYF. The CDR3 DNA reads TGTGCCAGCAGCCAAAAGACATTCTCCTACGAGCAGTACTTC. Variable domain in full (rest from reference TRBV16 and TRBJ2-7): GEEVAQTPKHLVRGEGQKAKLYCAPIKGHSYVFWYQQVLKNEFKFLISFQNENVFDETGMPKERFSAKCLPNSPCSLEIQATKLEDSAVYFCASSQKTFSYEQYFGPGTRLTVT.

This clonotype was seen ten or more times. This chain uses TRBV28 with TRBJ2-3; the match to TRBD2 covers 10 bases. CDR3 length equals 14 residues. V shed 2 bases and J 8 bases; nucleotides not matched to a gene: 4. Germline V gives CDR1 MDHEN, CDR2 SYDVKM. CDR3 nucleotide sequence: TGTGCCAGCAGTTTAGCTAGCGGGAGAGCTACGCAGTATTTT. Its protein product is CASSLASGRATQYF.

The V call is TRBV5-1, the J call TRBJ1-4, with unresolved D. This CDR3 is 15 amino acids long. Germline CDR1 and CDR2: SGHRS and YFSETQ. V was clipped by 0 bases and J by 6 bases, with 12 bases between them. The CDR3 loop reads CASSLERAVYEKLFF. In nucleotides, the CDR3 is TGCGCCAGCAGCTTGGAGAGGGCGGTTTATGAAAAACTGTTTTTT.

Concerning this clonotype itself: The junction does not match germline at one end; this may be a read error. J is TRBJ2-5 and V is TRBV15; 8 bases are a match to TRBD2. Matching the DNA end better, TRBJ2-7 makes the J call doubtful. Germline V CDR1 and CDR2: LNHNV, YYDKDF (reference sequence). The CDR3 runs 15 residues. CDR3 bases: TGTGTCACCAGCAGAGAGCGGGAGATAGGCTACGAGCAGTACTTC. As protein: CVTSREREIGYEQYF.

This clonotype was seen a handful of times. The CDR3 DNA is TGCGCCAGCAGCTTGGCTGGACGACCAGGGGGCTCCTACGAGCAGTACTTC. Amino acids: CASSLAGRPGGSYEQYF. The chain couples TRBV5-1 to TRBJ2-7, with 7 bases that match TRBD1. V was clipped by 0 bases and J by 0 bases; unmatched bases: 9. The CDR3 runs 17 residues. From germline, CDR1 is SGHRS and CDR2 YFSETQ.

This chain connects TRBV7-9 to TRBJ1-5; 11 bases align to TRBD1. The germline CDR1 and CDR2 sequences are SEHNR and FQNEAQ (reference sequence). J lost 7 bases, V lost 1 base, and 3 bases had no gene match. The CDR3 consists of 15 residues. CDR3 sequence: CASSLGTGGSQPQHF. In DNA form, the CDR3 reads TGTGCCAGCAGCTTAGGGACAGGGGGCAGCCAGCCCCAGCATTTT.

A few counts support this clonotype. The chain couples TRBV4-1 to TRBJ2-3; D gene unclear. Germline CDR1 and CDR2: MGHRA and YSYEKL. This CDR3 comprises 15 residues. V dropped 2 bases and J dropped 0 bases, with 9 bases sitting between them. This CDR3 reads CASSQYGSSTDTQYF. CDR3 coding DNA: TGCGCCAGCAGCCAATATGGATCTAGCACAGATACGCAGTATTTT.

This chain links TRBV29-1 with TRBJ2-1; 7 positions match TRBD2. CDR1 SQVTM and CDR2 ANQGSEA come from the germline V gene. V shed 4 bases and J 5 bases; nucleotides not matched to a gene: 8. The CDR3 consists of 14 residues. Here the CDR3 DNA reads TGCAGCGTTGTCCCGGGAGGCCACGACAATGAGCAGTTCTTC. Translation gives CSVVPGGHDNEQFF.

The CDR3 DNA is TGCGCCAGCAGCATACAGGGGGAGTTTTCGGGTGAGCAGTTCTTC. Protein sequence: CASSIQGEFSGEQFF. This chain uses TRBV5-1 with TRBJ2-1; 8 bases are shared with TRBD1. CDR1 is SGHRS, CDR2 YFSETQ, per germline. The CDR3 contains 15 residues. V lost 4 bases and J lost 9; bases outside the gene matches: 12.

A remark on this clonotype: At one end the junction does not follow the germline gene, possibly because of a read error. The rearrangement uses TRBV12-3 or TRBV12-4 and TRBJ2-7; perhaps TRBD1 as D (6 bases). The J call may be wrong; the DNA end is better matched by TRBJ2-5. This CDR3 is built from 16 residues. The CDR3 region has the DNA TGTACCAGCAGTTTCTACTCCAGGGGATGGAGAGAGACCCAGTACTTC. Protein: CTSSFYSRGWRETQYF.

This chain uses TRBV12-3 or TRBV12-4 with TRBJ2-3; the D is unclear. Trimming pared 2 bases from V and 0 bases from J, leaving 9 bases between. The CDR3 consists of 15 residues. DNA of the CDR3: TGTGCCAGCAGTTTACTCAGAGGAAGCACAGATACGCAGTATTTT. Translation: CASSLLRGSTDTQYF.

The chain has TRBV20-1 and TRBJ2-3; D possibly corresponds to TRBD2 (6 bases). Germline CDR1 reads DFQATT; CDR2 reads SNEGSKA (reference sequence). This CDR3 is built from 14 residues. Trimming took off 4 bases at V and 0 bases at J, with 11 bases between the two ends. The CDR3 sequence: CSATGRGSTDTQYF. In DNA form, the CDR3 reads TGCAGTGCTACCGGGAGAGGCAGCACAGATACGCAGTATTTT.